This T cell receptor (beta chain) derives from a study of T cell responses to AZD1222 COVID-19 vaccine. Notes on the study in general: Baseline serostatus was positive in only a handful of AZD1222 recipients. Vaccine-related CD4 TCRs covered spike, predominating at 160-218 and 743-854.

TCRdb's copy holds only in-frame clones and misses some; the assay was immunoSEQ multiplex PCR. The sample includes 65,000 to 90,000 clones, 88% seen only once; the top ten take around 21%. The CDR3 consists of 14 residues. CDR1 is LGHNA and CDR2 is YNFKEQ in the germline V gene. Trimming took off 1 base at V and 1 base at J, with 7 bases between the two ends. Points on this clone: Its target is not known.

The source was peripheral blood, collected on day 0 of AZD1222 vaccination. This receptor was taken from an adult in good health. This sequence joins TRBV4-2 and TRBJ1-2, with D unresolved. The CDR3 here is CASSQVGYNYGYTF. The CDR3 bases are TGTGCCAGCAGCCAAGTGGGATATAACTATGGCTACACCTTC.